The rows below give T cell receptor beta chains drawn from one sample of a study of shared clonotypes between healthy human individuals. Here immunoSEQ multiplex PCR was the method, and the copy in TCRdb shows in-frame clones only, minus some. The sample comprises approximately 2,000,000 clones, 85% to 95% of which are singletons, and approximately 0.41% rests with the top ten. The specimen sequenced was naive CD4+ T cells from PBMCs. These receptors were collected from a man younger than 35 in good health. Some clones in this sample may be carry-over from other donors' samples. CDR3s include the opening cysteine and the closing phenylalanine or tryptophan. A D gene is named only where the DNA matches it firmly. Clone sizes are given selectively: once, few, many, or a class where the clone is expanded.

v_gene	d_gene	abundance	j_gene	CDR3aa	CDR3nt
TRBV28	NA	NA	TRBJ2-1	CASSPPGRGFGLEQFF	TGTGCCAGCAGTCCCCCGGGCAGAGGGTTCGGGTTGGAGCAGTTCTTC
TRBV29-1	NA	once	TRBJ2-7	CSVGMRNPYEQYF	TGCAGCGTTGGGATGCGGAACCCCTACGAGCAGTACTTC
TRBV7-9	NA	NA	TRBJ2-7	CASSPTYEQYF	TGTGCCAGCAGCCCTACGTACGAGCAGTACTTC
TRBV28	NA	NA	TRBJ2-7	CASSFGQPREQYF	TGTGCCAGCAGCTTCGGGCAACCACGGGAGCAGTACTTC
TRBV5-6	TRBD2	NA	TRBJ2-7	CATTQQGLAGLEQYF	TGTGCCACCACCCAGCAGGGACTAGCGGGTCTCGAGCAGTACTTC
TRBV6-1	NA	NA	TRBJ1-5	CASSETDRWVLNQPQHF	TGTGCCAGCAGTGAAACAGACAGGTGGGTTCTCAATCAGCCCCAGCATTTT
TRBV5-4	NA	few	TRBJ1-1	CASSIPRGGEAFF	TGTGCCAGCAGCATACCCCGGGGGGGCGAAGCTTTCTTT
TRBV19	TRBD2	NA	TRBJ2-2	CASSMRTSGRVRTGELFF	TGTGCCAGTAGTATGAGGACTAGCGGGAGGGTGCGGACCGGGGAGCTGTTTTTT
TRBV5-1	NA	NA	TRBJ2-3	CASSIELPDTQYF	TGCGCCAGCAGCATCGAACTCCCAGATACGCAGTATTTT
TRBV28	NA	NA	TRBJ2-5	CAGTRDPRGGDQETQYF	TGTGCCGGAACCCGGGACCCCCGAGGGGGAGACCAAGAGACCCAGTACTTC
TRBV7-8	TRBD1	once	TRBJ2-7	CASSSLRDRSYEQYF	TGTGCCAGCAGCTCCCTTAGGGACAGGTCCTACGAGCAGTACTTC
TRBV5-1	NA	NA	TRBJ2-5	CASSLGGGAIQETQYF	TGCGCCAGCAGCTTAGGTGGGGGAGCCATCCAAGAGACCCAGTACTTC
TRBV5-1	TRBD2	NA	TRBJ2-2	CASSLVTSGHTGELFF	TGCGCCAGCAGCTTGGTGACTAGCGGACACACCGGGGAGCTGTTTTTT
TRBV5-1	NA	NA	TRBJ2-1	CASREGAGNEQFF	TGCGCCAGCAGAGAAGGGGCGGGTAATGAGCAGTTCTTC
TRBV28	TRBD2	once	TRBJ2-2	CASTRGLAKTGELFF	TGTGCCAGCACGCGGGGACTAGCGAAAACCGGGGAGCTGTTTTTT
TRBV4-2	TRBD2	NA	TRBJ2-7	CASSPSGRVHEQYF	TGTGCCAGCAGCCCCAGCGGGAGGGTGCACGAGCAGTACTTC
TRBV7-2	NA	NA	TRBJ2-7	CASSFDGGTPYEQYF	TGTGCCAGCAGCTTTGACGGCGGGACGCCCTACGAGCAGTACTTC
TRBV28	NA	NA	TRBJ1-3	CASNEAGGNTIYF	TGTGCCAGCAATGAGGCCGGGGGAAACACCATATATTTT
TRBV30	NA	once	TRBJ1-4	CAWSEGGEKLFF	TGTGCCTGGAGCGAGGGAGGAGAAAAACTGTTTTTT
TRBV29-1	TRBD1	NA	TRBJ2-1	CSVGGTGGLNEQFF	TGCAGCGTTGGAGGGACAGGGGGCTTAAATGAGCAGTTCTTC
TRBV7-2	NA	NA	TRBJ2-7	CASSSMRQEQYF	TGTGCCAGCAGCTCCATGCGCCAAGAGCAGTACTTC
TRBV4-2	TRBD2	NA	TRBJ2-3	CASRGLAGITDTQYF	TGTGCCAGCCGAGGGTTAGCGGGAATCACAGATACGCAGTATTTT
TRBV27	TRBD1	NA	TRBJ1-1	CASSLLGTGGANTEAFF	TGTGCCAGCAGTTTATTGGGGACAGGGGGCGCGAACACTGAAGCTTTCTTT
TRBV18	TRBD1	few	TRBJ1-1	CASSPGTGSAEAFF	TGTGCCAGCTCACCTGGGACAGGGTCCGCTGAAGCTTTCTTT
TRBV28	NA	NA	TRBJ1-2	CASSPPGPVYGYTF	TGTGCCAGCAGTCCTCCGGGCCCCGTCTATGGCTACACCTTC
TRBV7-2	TRBD1	NA	TRBJ1-2	CASSPWDRGEGYTF	TGTGCCAGCAGCCCCTGGGACAGGGGGGAGGGGTACACCTTC
TRBV7-2	NA	NA	TRBJ1-2	CASSLSGLDGYTF	TGTGCCAGCAGCCTGAGTGGACTTGACGGCTACACCTTC
TRBV5-1	NA	NA	TRBJ1-1	CASSFGHGQTTEAFF	TGCGCCAGCAGCTTCGGCCACGGACAGACCACTGAAGCTTTCTTT
TRBV27	NA	once	TRBJ1-1	CASAQDMNTEAFF	TGTGCCAGCGCTCAGGACATGAACACTGAAGCTTTCTTT
TRBV7-9	TRBD2	NA	TRBJ2-3	CASSLVPGLATDTQYF	TGTGCCAGCAGCTTAGTACCGGGACTAGCCACAGATACGCAGTATTTT
TRBV30	NA	NA	TRBJ1-5	CAWSVGDLLGGNQPQHF	TGTGCCTGGAGTGTAGGCGACCTATTGGGGGGGAATCAGCCCCAGCATTTT
TRBV9	NA	NA	TRBJ1-3	CASSVEQVSGNTIYF	TGTGCCAGCAGCGTAGAACAGGTCTCTGGAAACACCATATATTTT
TRBV25-1	NA	NA	TRBJ2-7	CASSEYPGAGQYF	TGTGCCAGCAGTGAATATCCGGGGGCAGGGCAGTACTTC
TRBV11-1	TRBD2	NA	TRBJ2-3	CASSLVGTRNTDTQYF	TGTGCCAGCAGCTTAGTCGGGACTAGAAACACAGATACGCAGTATTTT
TRBV18	NA	NA	TRBJ2-7	CASSPPGRSNYEQYF	TGTGCCAGCTCACCCCCAGGACGATCTAACTACGAGCAGTACTTC
TRBV11-2	TRBD2	NA	TRBJ2-7	CASSLGSSGQSYEQYF	TGTGCCAGCAGCTTAGGGTCTAGCGGGCAGTCCTACGAGCAGTACTTC
TRBV4-1	NA	NA	TRBJ1-1	CASSPRARGEAFF	TGCGCCAGCAGCCCTCGGGCGAGAGGGGAAGCTTTCTTT
TRBV30	NA	NA	TRBJ1-5	CAWRDSFNQPQHF	TGTGCCTGGAGGGACAGCTTTAATCAGCCCCAGCATTTT
TRBV27	TRBD2	NA	TRBJ2-7	CASKRAGPNSYEQYF	TGTGCCAGCAAGAGAGCGGGGCCAAACTCCTACGAGCAGTACTTC
TRBV29-1	TRBD2	NA	TRBJ2-5	CSVGGGRQETQYF	TGCAGCGTTGGGGGGGGACGGCAAGAGACCCAGTACTTC
TRBV9	TRBD1	NA	TRBJ2-7	CASSVGPGGGDEQYF	TGTGCCAGCAGCGTAGGTCCAGGGGGTGGAGACGAGCAGTACTTC
TRBV25-1	NA	NA	TRBJ1-5	CASSEGRGTMEPQHF	TGTGCCAGCAGTGAGGGAAGGGGGACCATGGAGCCCCAGCATTTT
TRBV30	TRBD1	NA	TRBJ2-7	CAWSRDRGYEQYF	TGTGCCTGGAGTCGGGACAGGGGCTACGAGCAGTACTTC
TRBV5-1	TRBD1	once	TRBJ2-7	CASSRSTGGDSYEQYF	TGCGCCAGCAGCCGGTCGACAGGGGGCGACTCCTACGAGCAGTACTTC
TRBV18	NA	once	TRBJ1-1	CASSPQLSGGGTEAFF	TGTGCCAGCTCACCACAATTATCGGGGGGAGGCACTGAAGCTTTCTTT
TRBV5-1	TRBD2	NA	TRBJ2-5	CASSFPGTSRETQYF	TGCGCCAGCAGCTTCCCCGGGACTAGTAGGGAGACCCAGTACTTC
TRBV10-3	TRBD1	few	TRBJ2-2	CAITALSGGTGELFF	TGTGCCATCACCGCCCTTTCAGGGGGCACCGGGGAGCTGTTTTTT
TRBV28	NA	NA	TRBJ2-1	CASSLGRAIDEQFF	TGTGCCAGCAGCCTCGGACGAGCCATCGATGAGCAGTTCTTC
TRBV4-3	NA	NA	TRBJ2-2	CASSQWRGVTEELFF	TGCGCCAGCAGCCAATGGCGTGGGGTGACGGAGGAGCTGTTTTTT
TRBV28	TRBD1	NA	TRBJ1-5	CAGTTGGNNQPQHF	TGTGCCGGCACCACAGGGGGTAACAATCAGCCCCAGCATTTT